These 16 T cell receptor beta chains were all obtained from the same sample, sequenced in a study of blood T cell repertoires in COVID-19 (dated by TCRdb to about 2020). Library generation was performed with the immunoSEQ multiplex PCR assay. TCRdb mirrors the immuneACCESS table, restricted to in-frame sequences. Some clones are absent from its copies; in checked studies, under half trace to an unresolved V gene, and the reason for the others is unknown. This sample holds 100,000 or so clones; approximately 89% were observed only once. The leading ten clones occupy around 0.47% of the sample. Sequencing was performed on peripheral blood. These receptors all come from a man between 60 and 75 years old with acute or convalescent COVID-19.

The chain links TRBV7-6 to TRBJ2-2; 11 bases map to TRBD1. J was trimmed by 3 bases and V by 5 bases; bases with no gene match: 2. Germline assignment: CDR1 SGHVS and CDR2 FNYEAQ. The length of the CDR3 is 15 residues. The CDR3 here is CASSRGQGDTGELFF. In DNA form, the CDR3 reads TGTGCCAGCAGCCGGGGACAGGGGGACACCGGGGAGCTGTTTTTT.

The J gene is TRBJ2-1, the V gene TRBV6-5, with D maybe TRBD2 (6 bases). Trimming shortened V by 6 bases and J by 6 bases, and 15 bases separated the two germline ends. Germline CDR1 MNHEY, CDR2 SVGAGI. The CDR3 loop spans 14 amino acids. For the CDR3, the DNA is TGTGCCAGCAGCCGGGACTTTAATAGCAATGAGCAGTTCTTC. Its translation: CASSRDFNSNEQFF.

A single count supports this clone. The chain uses TRBV6-5 and TRBJ1-2, with a possible D match to TRBD1 (5 bases). The V gene lost 6 bases and the J gene lost 3 bases, with 17 bases spanning the gap. The CDR3 runs to 15 residues. Germline CDR1 MNHEY, CDR2 SVGAGI. Written as DNA, the CDR3 is TGTGCCAGCAGGAGGAGCCAAGGGACTGACTATGGCTACACCTTC. As protein: CASRRSQGTDYGYTF.

This sequence joins TRBV19 and TRBJ1-5, with TRBD1 matching over 9 bases. Germline V CDR1 and CDR2: LNHDA, SQIVND (reference sequence). This CDR3 contains 16 residues. V trimming: 6 bases; J trimming: 0 bases; junction bases outside the gene matches: 6. CDR3 sequence reads: CASRGTGPHSNQPQHF. CDR3 sequence (DNA): TGTGCCAGTAGAGGGACAGGGCCTCATAGCAATCAGCCCCAGCATTTT.

This rearrangement joins TRBV27 to TRBJ2-5, with 14 bases lining up with TRBD2. This CDR3 spans 16 amino acids. V was clipped by 5 bases and J by 1 base; unmatched bases: 3. The germline gives CDR1 MNHEY, CDR2 SMNVEV (reference sequence). DNA of the CDR3: TGTGCCAGCAGTCGGGGACTAGCGGGAGTCCAAGAGACCCAGTACTTC. This gives the protein CASSRGLAGVQETQYF.

The rearrangement links TRBV27 to TRBJ2-1, with 9 bases that match TRBD2. The CDR3 is 17 residues long. The V gene's germline CDR1 is MNHEY and CDR2 SMNVEV (reference sequence). V gave up 3 bases and J gave up 6 bases; unmatched junction bases: 12. The CDR3 DNA follows: TGTGCCAGCAGTTTCTCTTCGTCTAGCGGGGTACTCAATGAGCAGTTCTTC. Translating it yields CASSFSSSSGVLNEQFF.

The rearrangement joins TRBV30 to TRBJ1-1; D call uncertain. In germline, CDR1 is GTSNPN, CDR2 SVGIG (reference sequence). This CDR3 spans 14 amino acids. The germline V and J ends were trimmed by 3 bases and 6 bases, with 17 bases remaining between them. CDR3 DNA sequence: TGTGCCTGGAGAAGCGGACCCTTGGGCGCTGAAGCTTTCTTT. Its translation: CAWRSGPLGAEAFF.

The CDR3 loop is CASSPDTLSTDTQYF. The CDR3 region has the DNA TGTGCCAGCAGTCCGGACACCTTGAGCACAGATACGCAGTATTTT. V and J are TRBV28 and TRBJ2-3; D is possibly TRBD1 (5 bases). CDR1 is MDHEN and CDR2 is SYDVKM in the germline V gene. The V end was cut by 5 bases, the J end by 0 bases, with 12 bases between. The CDR3 consists of 15 residues.

This chain connects TRBV19 to TRBJ2-3; no reliable D call. This CDR3 has 14 amino acids. Trimming removed 3 bases at V and 4 bases at J, with 11 bases between. Germline V CDR1 and CDR2: LNHDA, SQIVND (reference sequence). The DNA of the CDR3 is TGTGCCAGTAGTATTTCCACAGTGGCAGATACGCAGTATTTT. This gives the protein CASSISTVADTQYF.

This rearrangement joins TRBV24-1 to TRBJ1-2; 7 bases map to TRBD1. Germline CDR1 reads KGHDR; CDR2 reads SFDVKD. V shed 5 bases and J 4 bases; nucleotides not matched to a gene: 6. The CDR3 covers 14 residues. The CDR3 nucleotides are TGTGCCACCAGTGCCGACAGGACAGGCTATGGCTACACCTTC. It is translated as CATSADRTGYGYTF.

The CDR3 nucleotides are TGTGCCATCAGCATTCTAGCGGGTATATCCAATGAGCAGTTCTTC. This translates into CAISILAGISNEQFF. V is TRBV10-3 and J is TRBJ2-1; 8 bases are a match to TRBD2. This CDR3 region has 15 residues. V lost 6 bases, J lost 6 bases, and 10 bases stayed unmatched. Germline CDR1 reads ENHRY; CDR2 reads SYGVKD.

This clone is a singleton in its sample. The chain employs TRBV5-1 and TRBJ2-5, with D possibly matching TRBD2 (5 bases). Trimming left V 2 bases short and J 4 bases short, with 12 bases between. This CDR3 is 14 amino acids long. CDR1 is SGHRS and CDR2 is YFSETQ in the germline V gene. The CDR3 is CASSLRGLGETQYF. Here the CDR3 DNA reads TGCGCCAGCAGCTTACGGGGTCTGGGAGAGACCCAGTACTTC.

This rearrangement joins TRBV2 to TRBJ2-5; D might be TRBD2 (5 bases). The CDR3 runs 12 residues. The V end lost 6 bases, the J end lost 5 bases, and 10 bases lay between the germline ends. Germline-derived CDR1 and CDR2 are SNHLY and FYNNEI. The CDR3 loop reads CASRVGSETQYF. The DNA for the CDR3 is TGTGCCAGCAGGGTGGGGAGTGAGACCCAGTACTTC. Together with reference TRBV2 and TRBJ2-5, the CDR3 gives the full variable domain: EPEVTQTPSHQVTQMGQEVILRCVPISNHLYFYWYRQILGQKVEFLVSFYNNEISEKSEIFDDQFSVERPDGSNFTLKIRSTKLEDSAMYFCASRVGSETQYFGPGTRLLVL.

The genes are TRBV5-1 and TRBJ2-5; D might be TRBD1 (6 bases). The V gene lost 4 bases and the J gene lost 2 bases, with 12 bases spanning the gap. Per germline, CDR1 SGHRS and CDR2 YFSETQ. The length of the CDR3 is 14 residues. CDR3 amino acids: CASSPQGIQETQYF. The CDR3 DNA reads as TGCGCCAGCAGCCCACAGGGCATACAAGAGACCCAGTACTTC.

This sequence joins TRBV28 and TRBJ1-4; D perhaps matches TRBD1 (6 bases). Trimming pared 7 bases from V and 5 bases from J, leaving 8 bases between. The CDR3 is 12 amino acids. The germline V gene has CDR1 MDHEN and CDR2 SYDVKM. The CDR3 region has the DNA TGTGCCAGCACTGGACAGAATGAAAAACTGTTTTTT. It specifies CASTGQNEKLFF.

The V call is TRBV20-1, the J call TRBJ2-5; D call uncertain. V was pared by 6 bases and J by 4 bases, with 9 bases between. The CDR3 length is 11 residues. Germline lookup yields CDR1 DFQATT and CDR2 SNEGSKA (reference sequence). The CDR3 loop reads CSAPTLETQYF. The CDR3 DNA reads as TGCAGTGCCCCGACTTTAGAGACCCAGTACTTC.